This note documents a single T cell receptor beta chain sequence. Its specificity is not known. Oncomine TCR Beta short-read sequencing was applied to DNA from cultured CD4+ T cells. MiXCR was run by TCRdb on the PCR reads, yielding one entry per CDR3 protein. Among 8,500 to 14,000 distinct CDR3 sequences listed, 40% to 50% were seen once. Trimming took off 4 bases at V and 2 bases at J, with 24 bases between the two ends. Per the germline V gene, CDR1 is ENHRY and CDR2 is SYGVKD. The CDR3 has 19 amino acids. The data are from a study of vaccination and CD4 T cells after COVID-19. Study findings and constraints: Early post-infection timepoints were missing, and relatively few convalescent patients were studied.

The treatment: roughly 10-day PBMC culture with coronavirus spike peptide pools or control peptides (ViraFEST assay). Peptide-pool expansion of antigen-specific T cells preceded TCR sequencing in ViraFEST. This chain uses TRBV10-3 with TRBJ2-1; D may be TRBD2 (6 bases). This receptor was identified in a human donor who had recovered from COVID-19. The sample consisted of CD4+ T cells from blood, cultured in vitro. DNA for the CDR3: TGTGCCATCAGTGGCCAGTCGGGATTGGGGGGTAACCCCTACAATGAGCAGTTCTTC. Translation: CAISGQSGLGGNPYNEQFF.